This paragraph reports one T cell receptor beta chain. Trimming cost V 1 base and J 0 bases; bases outside gene matches: 5. The CDR3 consists of 17 residues. Germline V CDR1 and CDR2: SGHTA, FQGNSA. Assay: immunoSEQ multiplex PCR; the TCRdb copy retains only in-frame clones and omits some. This table holds under 50,000 clones, roughly four fifths found once. The sample comes from a study of blood T cell repertoires in COVID-19. The overall study: There were acute and convalescent COVID-19 samples, and they came from the United States, Italy and Spain. Sample material is recorded as cDNA or gDNA derived from T cells, B-cell-depleted T cells, or PBMCs.

The TCR sequence derives from a man aged 40-55 years with acute or convalescent COVID-19. The sample consisted of peripheral blood. The chain links TRBV7-2 to TRBJ2-1; 8 nucleotides match TRBD2. The CDR3 coding sequence is TGTGCCAGCAGCTTAGTACTAGCGGCTAGCTCCTACAATGAGCAGTTCTTC. It codes for CASSLVLAASSYNEQFF.